The 26 T cell receptor beta chains in this list originate from one sample, sequenced in a study of T cell responses to AZD1222 COVID-19 vaccine. The protocol was immunoSEQ multiplex PCR, while the TCRdb copy is restricted to in-frame clones and leaves out a portion. Found here are about 100,000 clones, roughly nine tenths of them singletons; the top ten hold 2% to 2.5%. Here the sequenced sample was peripheral blood, taken 28 days after the second AZD1222 dose. Source of these receptors: an adult who received the AZD1222 COVID-19 vaccine.

This clone was observed a single time. V gene TRBV5-5 combines with J gene TRBJ1-5; weak D call: TRBD1 (6 bases). V lost 3 bases, J lost 3 bases, and 13 bases lay in between. The CDR3 has 15 residues. The germline gives CDR1 SGHKS, CDR2 YYEKEE (reference sequence). The CDR3 nucleotides are TGTGCCAGCAGCTACGAAGGACAGTCCAATCAGCCCCAGCATTTT. Its protein is CASSYEGQSNQPQHF.

The chain joins TRBV6-6 to TRBJ1-1, with a tentative D call TRBD1 (5 bases). Germline CDR1 is MNHNY and CDR2 is SVGAGI (reference sequence). This CDR3 has 15 residues. Between the trimmed V and J ends, which lost 6 bases and 3 bases, there was a span of 17 bases. The CDR3 region has the DNA TGTGCCAGCAGAACCCCCAGGGTCAGGGACACTGAAGCTTTCTTT. It codes for CASRTPRVRDTEAFF.

The chain combines TRBV11-2 with TRBJ2-7, with 8 positions matching TRBD1. Germline V gene sequence: CDR1 SGHAT, CDR2 FQNNGV. CDR3 length: 13 residues. After removal of 3 bases from V and 4 bases from J, the junction contained 2 bases not matched to a gene. CDR3 coding DNA: TGTGCCAGCAGCTTGGACAGGGTTTACGAGCAGTACTTC. It is translated as CASSLDRVYEQYF.

The chain uses TRBV5-1 and TRBJ2-3, with a possible D match to TRBD2 (5 bases). The V and J ends lost 1 base and 0 bases respectively, with 27 bases between them. The CDR3 is made up of 21 amino acids. The V gene's germline CDR1 is SGHRS and CDR2 YFSETQ. The CDR3 sequence is CASSLTLLTHRTRRSTDTQYF. The CDR3 DNA is TGCGCCAGCAGCTTGACCCTACTTACACATCGAACTAGACGTAGCACAGATACGCAGTATTTT.

J is TRBJ2-3 and V is TRBV5-1, with D tentatively TRBD2 (5 bases). In germline, CDR1 is SGHRS, CDR2 YFSETQ. V was cut by 0 bases and J by 4 bases, with 9 bases left in between. The CDR3 consists of 14 residues. The CDR3 sequence is CASSLVGNADTQYF. DNA for the CDR3: TGCGCCAGCAGCTTGGTCGGGAACGCAGATACGCAGTATTTT.

The J gene is TRBJ2-7, the V gene TRBV5-1; 10 positions agree with TRBD2. Germline loops: CDR1 SGHRS, CDR2 YFSETQ. Trimming removed 4 bases from V and 2 bases from J; junction bases left unmatched: 3. The CDR3 is 14 residues long. DNA of the CDR3: TGCGCCAGCAGCACCAGCGGGGGGGCCTACGAGCAGTACTTC. It translates to CASSTSGGAYEQYF.

This sequence joins TRBV27 and TRBJ2-7; D unresolved. Trimming left V 2 bases short and J 5 bases short, with 19 bases between. This CDR3 has 16 amino acids. Germline loops: CDR1 MNHEY, CDR2 SMNVEV (reference sequence). The CDR3 DNA sequence: TGTGCCAGCAGTTTAGGTAGGCGGTCTAGGTTCCACGAGCAGTACTTC. This codes for CASSLGRRSRFHEQYF.

The J gene is TRBJ1-3, the V gene TRBV7-9; tentatively, D is TRBD1 (6 bases). V dropped 5 bases and J dropped 2 bases, with 10 bases sitting between them. CDR3 length: 14 amino acids. Germline CDR1 is SEHNR and CDR2 is FQNEAQ (reference sequence). The CDR3 sequence: CASSPTGTGNTIYF. The CDR3 nucleotides read TGTGCCAGCAGCCCTACAGGGACTGGAAACACCATATATTTT.

The chain carries TRBV5-1 and TRBJ2-3; 8 nucleotides align to TRBD1. Trimming removed 3 bases from V and 1 base from J; junction bases left unmatched: 19. The CDR3 extends over 20 amino acids. Germline loops: CDR1 SGHRS, CDR2 YFSETQ. The CDR3 spells CASSSPSGGAGLGGTDTQYF. In DNA, the CDR3 is TGCGCCAGCAGCTCGCCTTCAGGGGGCGCAGGCCTAGGGGGCACAGATACGCAGTATTTT. The full variable domain, with the rest looked up from reference TRBV5-1 and TRBJ2-3, is KAGVTQTPRYLIKTRGQQVTLSCSPISGHRSVSWYQQTPGQGLQFLFEYFSETQRNKGNFPGRFSGRQFSNSRSEMNVSTLELGDSALYLCASSSPSGGAGLGGTDTQYFGPGTRLTVL.

The V and J genes are TRBV5-1 and TRBJ2-1, with 10 bases fitting TRBD1. From germline, CDR1 is SGHRS and CDR2 YFSETQ. V trimming: 4 bases; J trimming: 8 bases; junction bases outside the gene matches: 9. The CDR3 runs 15 residues. The CDR3 DNA sequence: TGCGCCAGCAGCCACCGGGACAGGGGTGGCGATGAGCAGTTCTTC. It is translated as CASSHRDRGGDEQFF.

The rearrangement uses TRBV6-5 and TRBJ1-2, with D perhaps matching TRBD1 (6 bases). CDR1 and CDR2 (germline): MNHEY, SVGAGI. The CDR3 contains 13 residues. Trimming cost V 8 bases and J 4 bases, with 14 bases left between them. CDR3: CASRRTEIYGYTF. The DNA of the CDR3 is TGTGCCAGCCGACGGACAGAGATCTATGGCTACACCTTC.

The J gene is TRBJ1-1, the V gene TRBV27, with D possibly TRBD1 on 6 matching bases. The CDR3 loop spans 15 amino acids. Between the trimmed V and J ends, which lost 8 bases and 0 bases, there was a span of 16 bases. Germline CDR1 is MNHEY and CDR2 is SMNVEV (reference sequence). The CDR3 DNA sequence: TGTGCCAGCTGGGGATGGGGGGCACTGAACACTGAAGCTTTCTTT. Translated: CASWGWGALNTEAFF.

This clone came up once. Written as DNA, the CDR3 is TGCGCCAGCAGCCAGTCGACTAGCGGGGCGTACAATGAGCAGTTCTTC. This gives the protein CASSQSTSGAYNEQFF. The chain couples TRBV4-1 to TRBJ2-1; 11 bases match TRBD2. The ends lost 3 bases at V and 4 bases at J; junction bases unmatched: 5. From germline, CDR1 is MGHRA and CDR2 YSYEKL. CDR3 length equals 16 residues.

This chain connects TRBV7-9 to TRBJ1-1; D uncertain. This CDR3 comprises 12 residues. Germline assignment: CDR1 SEHNR and CDR2 FQNEAQ (reference sequence). V shed 3 bases and J shed 4 bases, with 6 bases lying between them. CDR3 nucleotide sequence: TGTGCCAGCAGCTTGAGAAGCACTGAAGCTTTCTTT. Protein: CASSLRSTEAFF.

This clone was detected once. This chain connects TRBV29-1 to TRBJ2-5, with 7 bases matching TRBD1. Germline values: CDR1 SQVTM, CDR2 ANQGSEA. CDR3 size: 13 residues. DNA for the CDR3: TGCGCTTGGGGACAGACCGCCGGTGAGACCCAGTACTTC. Translated, it gives CAWGQTAGETQYF. Filled out from reference TRBV29-1 and TRBJ2-5, the complete variable domain reads SAVISQKPSRDICQRGTSLTIQCQVDSQVTMMFWYRQQPGQSLTLIATANQGSEATYESGFVIDKFPISRPNLTFSTLTVSNMSPEDSSIYLCAWGQTAGETQYFGPGTRLLVL.

V and J are TRBV13 and TRBJ1-2, with TRBD1 matching over 7 bases. The V gene's germline CDR1 is PRHDT and CDR2 FYEKMQ (reference sequence). The CDR3 loop spans 15 amino acids. The J segment lost 3 bases and the V segment lost 1 base, leaving 5 bases of the junction unmatched. The chain's CDR3 is CASSLEGQNYYGYTF. The CDR3 coding sequence is TGTGCCAGCAGCTTAGAGGGACAGAATTACTATGGCTACACCTTC.

The genes are TRBV6-4 and TRBJ2-5; D tentatively fits TRBD1 or TRBD2 (7 bases each). CDR1 is MRHNA and CDR2 is SNTAGT in the germline V gene. CDR3 length: 16 amino acids. V was trimmed by 2 bases and J by 0 bases, leaving 13 bases between them. In nucleotides, the CDR3 is TGTGCCAGCAGTGACGGGAGGGGGCGGAACCAAGAGACCCAGTACTTC. Translated, it gives CASSDGRGRNQETQYF.

This sequence joins TRBV6-5 and TRBJ1-1, with TRBD1 matching over 11 bases. Germline-derived CDR1 and CDR2 are MNHEY and SVGAGI. V lost 6 bases, J lost 5 bases, and 5 bases stayed unmatched. The CDR3 is made up of 14 amino acids. The CDR3 nucleotides are TGTGCCAGCAGAGGGACAGGGGGATGGACTGAAGCTTTCTTT. Translated: CASRGTGGWTEAFF.

The chain couples TRBV30 to TRBJ2-1; no definite D call. The germline V gene encodes CDR1 GTSNPN and CDR2 SVGIG (reference sequence). Deletions cut 3 bases from V and 7 bases from J, with 10 bases between. The CDR3 length is 12 residues. CDR3 loop: CAWRSASNEQFF. Here the CDR3 DNA reads TGTGCCTGGAGATCGGCCTCGAATGAGCAGTTCTTC.

This chain joins TRBV5-1 and TRBJ2-1; 8 positions agree with TRBD2. The junction had 12 bases not matched to a gene; V was cut back by 0 bases and J by 10 bases. This CDR3 has 16 amino acids. The germline V gene has CDR1 SGHRS and CDR2 YFSETQ. CDR3 sequence reads: CASSLEGVEAGVEQFF. The CDR3 bases are TGCGCCAGCAGCTTGGAAGGGGTTGAAGCGGGAGTCGAGCAGTTCTTC.

The CDR3 spells CASSLKASGGQDTQYF. The CDR3 DNA reads as TGTGCCAGCAGCTTAAAGGCTAGCGGGGGCCAAGATACGCAGTATTTT. This rearrangement joins TRBV7-2 to TRBJ2-3, with 10 bases lining up with TRBD2. Looked up from germline, CDR1 is SGHTA and CDR2 is FQGNSA. CDR3 length: 16 residues. J gave up 5 bases and V 2 bases, and 7 bases lay outside the gene matches.

This clone appeared a few times. V gene TRBV4-3 combines with J gene TRBJ1-1; D unclear. The V gene's germline CDR1 is LGHNA and CDR2 YSLEER. The V end was cut by 7 bases, the J end by 1 base, with 16 bases between. The CDR3 is made up of 15 amino acids. CDR3 DNA sequence: TGCGCCAGCACAACAAGATACGGGGAGAACACTGAAGCTTTCTTT. This encodes CASTTRYGENTEAFF.

The chain couples TRBV6-2 or TRBV6-3 to TRBJ1-1, with 7 bases matching TRBD1. The CDR3 runs 15 residues. Germline V gives CDR1 MNHEY, CDR2 SVGEGT. V was clipped by 2 bases and J by 0 bases; unmatched bases: 3. CDR3 coding DNA: TGTGCCAGCAGTTACAGGGGGCCCATGAACACTGAAGCTTTCTTT. This translates into CASSYRGPMNTEAFF.

The V and J genes are TRBV19 and TRBJ1-2, with 7 positions matching TRBD1. Germline V gene lookup returns CDR1 LNHDA and CDR2 SQIVND (reference sequence). Trimming at V came to 5 bases and at J to 6 bases, leaving 6 bases not matched to a gene. This CDR3 region has 13 residues. Here the CDR3 DNA reads TGTGCCAGTAGTTCGAGGGACAGACATGGCTACACCTTC. Translated, it gives CASSSRDRHGYTF. Combining the CDR3 with reference TRBV19 and TRBJ1-2 gives the whole variable domain DGGITQSPKYLFRKEGQNVTLSCEQNLNHDAMYWYRQDPGQGLRLIYYSQIVNDFQKGDIAEGYSVSREKKESFPLTVTSAQKNPTAFYLCASSSRDRHGYTFGSGTRLTVV.

The chain recombines TRBV5-1 with TRBJ2-7; D remains unclear. The CDR3 has 11 amino acids. Germline CDR1 SGHRS, CDR2 YFSETQ. Trimming cost V 4 bases and J 9 bases, with 11 bases left between them. The CDR3 region has the DNA TGCGCCAGCAGCCAAGACGGACGGCAGTACTTC. This sequence encodes CASSQDGRQYF.

The gene calls are TRBV19 and TRBJ1-2; 8 bases agree with TRBD1. V shed 7 bases, J shed 4 bases, and the junction held 11 bases outside the gene matches. The germline V gene encodes CDR1 LNHDA and CDR2 SQIVND (reference sequence). This CDR3 is built from 15 residues. The CDR3 loop is CASTLGQGPFYGYTF. CDR3 in DNA: TGTGCCAGTACCTTAGGACAGGGCCCTTTCTATGGCTACACCTTC.